These T cell receptor beta chains were read from a single sample in a study of T-cell memory formation after mild COVID-19. Each CDR3 protein gets one entry after TCRdb re-called the 5' RACE reads with MiXCR. The sample records under 450,000 distinct CDR3 sequences, about a quarter being singletons. The specimen sequenced was PBMCs or a T cell subset sorted from them (not recorded which). Receptor source: an adult woman who had mild COVID-19 (a few samples of this study predate the infection). Cell type and time point are not known. CDR3s include the opening cysteine and the closing phenylalanine or tryptophan.

TRBJ1-1 | TRBV10-3 | 13 | CAISLTGNTEAFF
TRBJ2-3 | TRBV6-5 | 17 | CASRRSSGAHRPDTQYF
TRBJ2-1 | TRBV11-2 | 17 | CASSLGFSTGSYNEQFF
TRBJ2-1 | TRBV7-2 | 17 | CASSLSGPFSGDNEQFF
TRBJ2-3 | TRBV12-3/TRBV12-4 | 17 | CASSPKVGGPGTDTQYF
TRBJ2-1 | TRBV7-8 | 16 | CASSLVGRLASGEQFF
TRBJ2-7 | TRBV5-1 | 16 | CASSLGGNSVQYEQYF
TRBJ1-3 | TRBV7-2 | 15 | CASSRAGYPGNTIYF
TRBJ1-1 | TRBV18 | 15 | CASSPLGTENTEAFF
TRBJ1-1 | TRBV19 | 13 | CASSIGMGTEAFF
TRBJ2-2 | TRBV20-1 | 15 | CSAPRGGMNTGELFF
TRBJ2-5 | TRBV2 | 15 | CASSKAGGPPETQYF
TRBJ2-3 | TRBV4-3 | 17 | CASSEDPPGTSTDTQYF
TRBJ1-2 | TRBV7-2 | 14 | CASRQPGAGYGYTF
TRBJ1-2 | TRBV12-3/TRBV12-4 | 14 | CASSLRDKDYGYTF
TRBJ2-1 | TRBV7-8 | 16 | CASSPHLAGGGNEQFF
TRBJ2-3 | TRBV11-2 | 13 | CASSFGGTDTQYF
TRBJ1-1 | TRBV6-1 | 11 | CASSEGPRASF
TRBJ2-2 | TRBV7-9 | 16 | CASSHGLAANTGELFF
TRBJ1-3 | TRBV27 | 17 | CASSFPGTDNSGNTIYF
TRBJ2-3 | TRBV7-3 | 16 | CASSPFVSAGTDTQYF
TRBJ2-4 | TRBV12-3/TRBV12-4 | 14 | CASSLVGGGNIQYF
TRBJ2-5 | TRBV9 | 15 | CASSGGTIPGETQYF
TRBJ1-1 | TRBV29-1 | 12 | CSGRGRDTEAFF
TRBJ2-7 | TRBV15 | 14 | CATSRTSGSYEQYF
TRBJ2-7 | TRBV20-1 | 11 | CSARPIVEEYF
TRBJ2-1 | TRBV20-1 | 12 | CSEAGGHNEQFF
TRBJ2-4 | TRBV20-1 | 18 | CSASGTSGSSRHQNIQYF
TRBJ1-2 | TRBV6-5 | 14 | CASSYSSRNYGYTF
TRBJ1-5 | TRBV4-2 | 15 | CASSQAHYRGRPQHF
TRBJ2-3 | TRBV7-8 | 13 | CASSQGGTDTQYF
TRBJ1-1 | TRBV7-3 | 14 | CASSATGAGTEAFF
TRBJ2-1 | TRBV7-3 | 15 | CASSLLPESYNEQFF
TRBJ2-1 | TRBV29-1 | 19 | CSVEGDLLGTSGRYNEQFF
TRBJ2-3 | TRBV27 | 15 | CASSLSGRPTDTQYF
TRBJ1-4 | TRBV5-1 | 14 | CASRRDSLNEKLFF
TRBJ1-1 | TRBV7-9 | 14 | CASSLGAINTEAFF
TRBJ2-3 | TRBV27 | 16 | CASNNRIGGGTDTQYF
TRBJ2-3 | TRBV3-1 | 16 | CASSLLGAKGRDTQYF
TRBJ2-1 | TRBV7-2 | 15 | CASSLAGGLTGVQFF
TRBJ2-3 | TRBV7-6 | 18 | CASSLGGRTSTSEDTQYF
TRBJ2-2 | TRBV7-2 | 15 | CASSSQGVFTGELFF
TRBJ2-1 | TRBV7-8 | 14 | CASSRDRGRGEQFF
TRBJ2-7 | TRBV5-1 | 16 | CASSGTGGGYEYEQYF
TRBJ2-7 | TRBV3-1 | 15 | CASSQGGGTPYEQYF
TRBJ2-3 | TRBV9 | 17 | CASSEEAGTGGTDTQYF
TRBJ2-5 | TRBV7-9 | 14 | CASSRDRIQETQYF
TRBJ2-7 | TRBV11-2 | 18 | CASSLSPPSSGTSYEQYF
TRBJ2-1 | TRBV12-3/TRBV12-4 | 15 | CASSLRRGGLGEQFF
TRBJ2-5 | TRBV4-1 | 16 | CASSREATGGYETQYF
TRBJ2-3 | TRBV15 | 16 | CATSTRRRGNTDTQYF
TRBJ2-7 | TRBV29-1 | 15 | CSVARRGAGGDEQYF
TRBJ1-1 | TRBV7-2 | 15 | CASSLIGRMNTEAFF